These T cell receptor beta chains were read from a single sample in a study of T cell responses to AZD1222 COVID-19 vaccine. Clones were read by immunoSEQ multiplex PCR, and TCRdb kept only the in-frame ones, dropping some. The repertoire includes about 150,000 clones, about 87% of them detected once, and roughly a tenth sits in the top ten. This sample comprised peripheral blood, obtained 28 days after the second AZD1222 dose. The receptors originated from an adult who received the AZD1222 COVID-19 vaccine. Each CDR3 is given with its conserved first and last residue. The D gene is left open where the match is weak. Size is omitted from some rows. Given values are once, few, many or a class for expanded clones.

clone_size | d_call | j_call | v_call | cdr3_nt | cdr3_aa
NA | NA | TRBJ2-2 | TRBV24-1 | TGTGCCACCAGTGATACCAGAATCGGAACCGGGGAGCTGTTTTTT | CATSDTRIGTGELFF
NA | NA | TRBJ2-5 | TRBV6-5 | TGTGCCAGTCAACAGGGAGAGACCCAGTACTTC | CASQQGETQYF
NA | TRBD1 | TRBJ2-7 | TRBV29-1 | TGCAGCGCCCAGGGACAGGGCGGCTACGAGCAGTACTTC | CSAQGQGGYEQYF
NA | TRBD1 | TRBJ1-2 | TRBV5-1 | TGCGCCAGCAGCTTGGAAGGACAGGGTTATGGCTACACCTTC | CASSLEGQGYGYTF
NA | TRBD2 | TRBJ2-2 | TRBV4-2 | TGTGCCAGCACCCCACTAGCGGTGAACACCGGGGAGCTGTTTTTT | CASTPLAVNTGELFF
NA | TRBD2 | TRBJ2-1 | TRBV2 | TGTGCCAGCATAAGGTCTAGCGGGAGTGTCTACAATGAGCAGTTCTTC | CASIRSSGSVYNEQFF
NA | TRBD2 | TRBJ2-5 | TRBV7-2 | TGTGCCAGCAGCCTCGGGACTAGCGGGGGGTACCAAGAGACCCAGTACTTC | CASSLGTSGGYQETQYF
NA | NA | TRBJ1-5 | TRBV18 | TGTGCCAGCTCACCATGGGGGGGAAGCAATCAGCCCCAGCATTTT | CASSPWGGSNQPQHF
NA | TRBD1 | TRBJ2-1 | TRBV4-1 | TGCGCCAGCAGCCAAGGGGGACAGGGAAGGCAGCAGTTCTTC | CASSQGGQGRQQFF
NA | TRBD1 | TRBJ1-1 | TRBV28 | TGTGCCAGCAGAGGGACAGACGTGTTGAACACTGAAGCTTTCTTT | CASRGTDVLNTEAFF
NA | TRBD1 | TRBJ1-1 | TRBV5-1 | TGCGCCAGCAGCCCGGACAGGGGAAAGGAAGCTTTCTTT | CASSPDRGKEAFF
NA | NA | TRBJ1-3 | TRBV18 | TGTGCCAGCTACACGCCAGGGGAAGGTGGAAACACCATATATTTT | CASYTPGEGGNTIYF
NA | NA | TRBJ2-3 | TRBV6-6 | TGTGCCAGCAGTTCCCCCCCGGCGAGCACAGATACGCAGTATTTT | CASSSPPASTDTQYF
NA | TRBD1 | TRBJ1-5 | TRBV3-1/TRBV3-2 | TGTGCCAGCAGCCAAGCGACAGGGAGTCAGCCCCAGCATTTT | CASSQATGSQPQHF
NA | NA | TRBJ2-7 | TRBV7-9 | TGTGCCAGCAGTCCAGAGATAGAGGGGGAGCAGTACTTC | CASSPEIEGEQYF
NA | NA | TRBJ2-5 | TRBV7-7 | TGTGCTAGCAGCTTGGGAGGAGAAGGAGAGACCCAGTACTTC | CASSLGGEGETQYF
many | NA | TRBJ1-1 | TRBV2 | TGTGCCAGCAGTGAAGACGGGGAACGCACTGAAGCTTTCTTT | CASSEDGERTEAFF
NA | TRBD2 | TRBJ2-3 | TRBV27 | TGTGCCAGCAGTTCCCTAGCGGGAGCTGGGACAGATACGCAGTATTTT | CASSSLAGAGTDTQYF
NA | NA | TRBJ2-1 | TRBV5-1 | TGCGCCAGCAGCCACCCGGGGGTTGACAATGAGCAGTTCTTC | CASSHPGVDNEQFF
NA | TRBD2 | TRBJ2-1 | TRBV7-2 | TGTGCCAGCAGCTCTCGGGGGGGGGCAGCAAGAGCAGAGCAGTTCTTC | CASSSRGGAARAEQFF
NA | TRBD2 | TRBJ2-2 | TRBV29-1 | TGCAGCGTTGGTTCACTAGCGGGGCGAACCGGGGAGCTGTTTTTT | CSVGSLAGRTGELFF
NA | TRBD2 | TRBJ2-3 | TRBV7-9 | TGTGCCAGCAGCCCTAGCGGGAGTGCCAATACGCAGTATTTT | CASSPSGSANTQYF
NA | NA | TRBJ2-1 | TRBV3-1/TRBV3-2 | TGTGCCAGCAGCCAAGGGGGAAATGAGCAGTTCTTC | CASSQGGNEQFF